These 16 T cell receptor beta chains came from one sample sequenced in a study of identical twins listed by TCRdb under 2016. Receptor libraries were prepared by 5' RACE. Sequencing relied on an Illumina HiSeq 2000. TCRdb itself trimmed the public reads at Q25 with fastp, ran MiXCR and retained productive beta chains. CDR3 protein sequences are deduplicated, and each keeps its most common genes and DNA. The sample records around 250,000 distinct CDR3 sequences, 7% of which are singletons. 3.6% of the sample is taken by the ten largest. This same sample was also taken into another study, of yellow fever vaccine responses in identical twins.

Sequences were obtained from memory (CD45RO+) T cells sorted from blood. Sample cell subset or site, as interpreted from the label and publication: CD45RO+ enriched T cells. The receptors derive from a woman between 18 and 29 years old in good health.

The chain couples TRBV7-2 to TRBJ1-1; no clear D. CDR1 SGHTA and CDR2 FQGNSA come from the germline V gene. The V and J ends lost 2 bases and 8 bases respectively, with 12 bases between them. The CDR3 consists of 13 residues. The chain's CDR3 is CASSLSLPREAFF. CDR3 DNA: TGTGCCAGCAGCTTATCTCTCCCGAGGGAAGCTTTCTTT. Supplemented by reference TRBV7-2 and TRBJ1-1, the full variable domain reads GAGVSQSPSNKVTEKGKDVELRCDPISGHTALYWYRQSLGQGLEFLIYFQGNSAPDKSGLPSDRFSAERTGGSVSTLTIQRTQQEDSAVYLCASSLSLPREAFFGQGTRLTVV.

The chain recombines TRBV2 with TRBJ1-2; D possibly corresponds to TRBD1 (6 bases). The CDR3 runs to 14 residues. Germline assignment: CDR1 SNHLY and CDR2 FYNNEI. The V gene lost 3 bases and the J gene lost 8 bases, with 16 bases spanning the gap. The CDR3 sequence: CASSDEGGAEGYTF. The CDR3 bases are TGTGCCAGCAGTGACGAGGGGGGAGCCGAAGGCTACACCTTC.

This clonotype was recorded at least ten times. V usage is TRBV15 and J usage is TRBJ2-7; the D gene is possibly TRBD2 (5 bases). Germline-derived CDR1 and CDR2 are LNHNV and YYDKDF (reference sequence). The CDR3 runs to 15 residues. V was cut by 4 bases and J by 0 bases, with 13 bases left in between. CDR3 in amino acids: CATSKRITSSYEQYF. The CDR3 DNA reads TGTGCCACCAGCAAGCGGATTACTAGCTCCTACGAGCAGTACTTC.

The chain joins TRBV6-1 to TRBJ2-7; 14 nucleotides match TRBD2. The CDR3 covers 15 residues. V lost 5 bases, J lost 7 bases, and 7 bases stayed unmatched. Germline V gene lookup returns CDR1 MNHNS and CDR2 SASEGT. The CDR3 coding sequence is TGTGCCAGCAGTAGGACTAGCGGGGGGTCGAGTGAGCAGTACGTC. Translating gives CASSRTSGGSSEQYV.

V usage is TRBV2 and J usage is TRBJ2-7, with no clear D. The germline V gene encodes CDR1 SNHLY and CDR2 FYNNEI. V lost 3 bases, J lost 6 bases, and 12 bases lay in between. The CDR3 is 13 amino acids. The CDR3 DNA reads as TGTGCCAGCAGTGAGCGTCAGGTCGGCGAGCAGTACTTC. Protein product: CASSERQVGEQYF.

Only a few counts were recorded for this clonotype. The chain recombines TRBV20-1 with TRBJ2-5; 10 bases are a match to TRBD1. Germline V lookup: CDR1 DFQATT, CDR2 SNEGSKA (reference sequence). Trimming took 1 base from V and 5 from J; bases not matched to a gene: 4. The CDR3 runs to 14 residues. CDR3 amino acids: CSARGGQGWETQYF. Here the CDR3 DNA reads TGCAGTGCTAGAGGGGGACAGGGGTGGGAGACCCAGTACTTC.

This clonotype was counted at least ten times. The chain is built from TRBV2 and TRBJ2-2; 7 bases map to TRBD2. Losses at the gene ends were 6 bases for V and 7 bases for J; bases not matched to a gene: 8. The CDR3 is 14 residues long. Looked up from germline, CDR1 is SNHLY and CDR2 is FYNNEI. CDR3 amino acids: CASRRENNVGELFF. The DNA for the CDR3 is TGTGCCAGCAGGCGGGAGAATAACGTCGGGGAGCTGTTTTTT.

The sample holds many counts of this clonotype. The rearrangement uses TRBV27 and TRBJ1-5; D gene uncertain. Per germline, CDR1 MNHEY and CDR2 SMNVEV (reference sequence). Trimming left V 5 bases short and J 5 bases short, with 13 bases between. CDR3 length: 14 residues. The CDR3 DNA is TGTGCCAGCAGTACACTCCCTGGTGATCAGCCCCAGCATTTT. Translation: CASSTLPGDQPQHF.

This clonotype was observed a handful of times. V and J are TRBV5-4 and TRBJ2-1; D is perhaps TRBD1 (6 bases). V shed 3 bases and J shed 6 bases, with 28 bases lying between them. Per the germline V gene, CDR1 is SGHNT and CDR2 is YYREEE (reference sequence). The CDR3 runs 19 residues. CDR3: CASSSSGRGSVRTSNEQFF. The CDR3 DNA reads TGTGCCAGCAGCTCTTCGGGCAGGGGATCGGTCCGTACAAGCAATGAGCAGTTCTTC.

This clonotype has only a few counts. V is TRBV6-1 and J is TRBJ2-5; D perhaps matches TRBD1 (5 bases). Germline lookup yields CDR1 MNHNS and CDR2 SASEGT. Trimming removed 8 bases from V and 4 bases from J, with 26 bases in between. The CDR3 consists of 17 residues. CDR3 region: CASRPYPQGVVGETQYF. Here the CDR3 DNA reads TGTGCCAGCCGCCCGTACCCCCAAGGGGTTGTTGGAGAGACCCAGTACTTC.

This clonotype was detected a few times. V and J are TRBV2 and TRBJ2-7; TRBD2 matches 14 bases. CDR1 is SNHLY, CDR2 FYNNEI, per germline. After removal of 5 bases from V and 6 bases from J, the junction contained 18 bases not matched to a gene. This CDR3 region has 19 residues. The CDR3 region is CASSRGRYSGTSGGPEQYV. The DNA of the CDR3 is TGTGCCAGCAGTAGAGGCCGCTATTCTGGGACTAGCGGGGGACCCGAGCAGTACGTC.

This chain links TRBV28 with TRBJ2-3; a weak D match, TRBD1 (5 bases). This CDR3 spans 14 amino acids. From germline, CDR1 is MDHEN and CDR2 SYDVKM. Trimming took off 5 bases at V and 3 bases at J, with 12 bases between the two ends. The CDR3 nucleotides read TGTGCCAGCAGTACCAGGGATGGGACAGATACGCAGTATTTT. Protein sequence: CASSTRDGTDTQYF.

This clonotype was seen more than once but under ten times. V gene TRBV7-9 combines with J gene TRBJ2-1, with TRBD2 identical over 8 bases. Germline-derived CDR1 and CDR2 are SEHNR and FQNEAQ (reference sequence). The CDR3 spans 16 residues. Trimming removed 5 bases from V and 0 bases from J; junction bases left unmatched: 6. The DNA of the CDR3 is TGTGCCAGCAGCGGAGAGCGGGGGAGCTCCTACAATGAGCAGTTCTTC. Protein: CASSGERGSSYNEQFF.

This clonotype was found many times. The V gene is TRBV10-3, the J gene TRBJ1-5; D might be TRBD1 (6 bases). The V end was cut by 0 bases, the J end by 4 bases, with 13 bases between. Per germline, CDR1 ENHRY and CDR2 SYGVKD. This CDR3 contains 16 residues. The CDR3 is CAISESTGNPNQPQHF. The DNA for the CDR3 is TGTGCCATCAGTGAGTCGACAGGAAACCCAAATCAGCCCCAGCATTTT.

This clonotype was seen repeatedly, ten times or more. This sequence joins TRBV4-1 and TRBJ1-4; no clear D. Germline V gene sequence: CDR1 MGHRA, CDR2 YSYEKL. This CDR3 is 17 amino acids long. V was pared by 0 bases and J by 0 bases, with 11 bases between. The CDR3, as DNA: TGCGCCAGCAGCCAAGAAGGACCATATGCAACTAATGAAAAACTGTTTTTT. Protein: CASSQEGPYATNEKLFF.

This clonotype appeared many times. The chain joins TRBV6-5 to TRBJ2-1; weak D call: TRBD2 (7 bases). CDR1 is MNHEY, CDR2 SVGAGI, per germline. Trimming removed 2 bases from V and 9 bases from J, with 23 bases in between. This CDR3 comprises 17 residues. CDR3 in amino acids: CASSYRGGGIRRSEQFF. DNA of the CDR3: TGTGCCAGCAGTTACAGGGGAGGGGGGATTCGACGGAGTGAGCAGTTCTTC.